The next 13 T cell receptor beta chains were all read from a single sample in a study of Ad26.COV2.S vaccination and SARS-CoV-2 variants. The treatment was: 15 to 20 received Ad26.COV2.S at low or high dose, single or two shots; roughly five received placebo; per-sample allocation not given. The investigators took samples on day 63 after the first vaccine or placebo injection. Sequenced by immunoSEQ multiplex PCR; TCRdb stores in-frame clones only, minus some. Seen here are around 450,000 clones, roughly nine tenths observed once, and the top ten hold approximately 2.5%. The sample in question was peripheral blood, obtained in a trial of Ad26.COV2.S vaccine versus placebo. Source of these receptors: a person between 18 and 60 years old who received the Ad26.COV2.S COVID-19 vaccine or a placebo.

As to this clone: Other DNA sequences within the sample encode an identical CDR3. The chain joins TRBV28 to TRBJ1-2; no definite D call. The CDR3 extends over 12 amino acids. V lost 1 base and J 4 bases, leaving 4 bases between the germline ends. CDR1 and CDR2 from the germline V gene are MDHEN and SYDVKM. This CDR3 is CASSLFRYGYTF. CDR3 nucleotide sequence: TGTGCCAGCAGTTTATTTCGCTATGGCTACACCTTC.

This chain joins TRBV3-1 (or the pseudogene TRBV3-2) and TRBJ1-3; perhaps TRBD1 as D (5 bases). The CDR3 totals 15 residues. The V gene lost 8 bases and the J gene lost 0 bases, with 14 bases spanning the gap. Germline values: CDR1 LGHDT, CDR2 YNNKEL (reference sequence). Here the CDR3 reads CASWGSGNSGNTIYF. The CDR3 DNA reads TGTGCCAGCTGGGGCTCGGGAAACTCTGGAAACACCATATATTTT.

CDR3 residues: CASSQVAVYQETQYF. The DNA of the CDR3 is TGTGCCAGCAGCCAAGTCGCTGTGTACCAAGAGACCCAGTACTTC. The chain uses TRBV3-1 (or the pseudogene TRBV3-2) and TRBJ2-5; D is unclear. Germline V gene lookup returns CDR1 LGHDT and CDR2 YNNKEL (reference sequence). With 1 base removed from V and 0 bases from J, the gap between germline ends came to 9 bases. This CDR3 contains 15 residues.

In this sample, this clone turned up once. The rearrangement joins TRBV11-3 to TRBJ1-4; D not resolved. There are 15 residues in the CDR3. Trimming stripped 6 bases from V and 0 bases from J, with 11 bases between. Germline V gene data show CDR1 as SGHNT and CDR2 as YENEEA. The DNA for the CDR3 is TGTGCCAGCAGTCCTGGAGCCTCAACTAATGAAAAACTGTTTTTT. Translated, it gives CASSPGASTNEKLFF.

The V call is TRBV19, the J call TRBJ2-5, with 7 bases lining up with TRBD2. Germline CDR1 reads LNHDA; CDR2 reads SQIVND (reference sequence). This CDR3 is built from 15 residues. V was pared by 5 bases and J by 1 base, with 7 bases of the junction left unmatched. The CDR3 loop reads CASSRVGGSQETQYF. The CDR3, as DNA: TGTGCCAGTAGTCGGGTGGGGGGGTCCCAAGAGACCCAGTACTTC. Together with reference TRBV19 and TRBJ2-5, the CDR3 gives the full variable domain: DGGITQSPKYLFRKEGQNVTLSCEQNLNHDAMYWYRQDPGQGLRLIYYSQIVNDFQKGDIAEGYSVSREKKESFPLTVTSAQKNPTAFYLCASSRVGGSQETQYFGPGTRLLVL.

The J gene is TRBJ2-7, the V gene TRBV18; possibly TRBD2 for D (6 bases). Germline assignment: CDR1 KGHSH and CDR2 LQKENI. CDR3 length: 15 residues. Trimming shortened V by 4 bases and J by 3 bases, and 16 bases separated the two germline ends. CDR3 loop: CASSRRVAEHYEQYV. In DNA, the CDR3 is TGTGCCAGCTCACGTAGGGTAGCGGAGCACTACGAGCAGTACGTC.

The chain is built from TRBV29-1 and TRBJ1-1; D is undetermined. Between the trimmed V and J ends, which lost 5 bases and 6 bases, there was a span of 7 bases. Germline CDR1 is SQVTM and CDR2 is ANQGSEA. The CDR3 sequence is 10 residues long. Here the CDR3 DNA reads TGCAGCGTTTGGGTCGCTGAAGCTTTCTTT. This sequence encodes CSVWVAEAFF.

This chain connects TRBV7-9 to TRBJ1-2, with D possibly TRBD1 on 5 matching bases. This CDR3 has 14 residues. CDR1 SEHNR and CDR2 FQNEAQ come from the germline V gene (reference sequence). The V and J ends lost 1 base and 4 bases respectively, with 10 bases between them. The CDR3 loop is CASSLGQLIYGYTF. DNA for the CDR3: TGTGCCAGCAGCTTAGGACAGTTAATCTATGGCTACACCTTC.

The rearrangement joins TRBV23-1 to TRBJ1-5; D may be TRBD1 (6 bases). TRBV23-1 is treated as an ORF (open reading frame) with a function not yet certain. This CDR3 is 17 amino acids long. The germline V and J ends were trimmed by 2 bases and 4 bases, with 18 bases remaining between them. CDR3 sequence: CASSQKTGTRKNQPQHF. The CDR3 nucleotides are TGCGCCAGCAGTCAAAAGACCGGGACAAGGAAAAATCAGCCCCAGCATTTT.

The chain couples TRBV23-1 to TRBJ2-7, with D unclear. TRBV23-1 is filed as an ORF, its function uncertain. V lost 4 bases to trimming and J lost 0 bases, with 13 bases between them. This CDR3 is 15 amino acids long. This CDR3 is CASSPRLLLSYEQYV. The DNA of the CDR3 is TGCGCCAGCAGTCCCAGACTTTTACTCTCCTACGAGCAGTACGTC.

CDR3 residues: CASSGQGAMIEAFF. The CDR3 DNA reads as TGCGCCAGCAGCGGACAGGGGGCGATGATTGAAGCTTTCTTT. The J gene is TRBJ1-1, the V gene TRBV5-1, with 11 bases identical to TRBD1. This CDR3 has 14 residues. CDR1 and CDR2 from the germline V gene are SGHRS and YFSETQ. V gave up 4 bases and J gave up 7 bases; unmatched junction bases: 6.

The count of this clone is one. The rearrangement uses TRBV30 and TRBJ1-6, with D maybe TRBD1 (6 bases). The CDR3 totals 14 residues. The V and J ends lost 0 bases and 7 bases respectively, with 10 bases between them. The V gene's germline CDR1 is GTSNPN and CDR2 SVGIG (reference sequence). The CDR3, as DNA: TGTGCCTGGAGTGTTCGAGGGGGGAATTCACCCCTCCACTTT. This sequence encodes CAWSVRGGNSPLHF.

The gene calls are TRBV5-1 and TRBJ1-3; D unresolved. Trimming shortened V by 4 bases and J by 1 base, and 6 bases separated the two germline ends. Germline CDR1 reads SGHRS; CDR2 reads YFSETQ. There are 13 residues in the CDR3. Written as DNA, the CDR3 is TGCGCCAGCAGCGAAAGATCTGGAAACACCATATATTTT. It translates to CASSERSGNTIYF.